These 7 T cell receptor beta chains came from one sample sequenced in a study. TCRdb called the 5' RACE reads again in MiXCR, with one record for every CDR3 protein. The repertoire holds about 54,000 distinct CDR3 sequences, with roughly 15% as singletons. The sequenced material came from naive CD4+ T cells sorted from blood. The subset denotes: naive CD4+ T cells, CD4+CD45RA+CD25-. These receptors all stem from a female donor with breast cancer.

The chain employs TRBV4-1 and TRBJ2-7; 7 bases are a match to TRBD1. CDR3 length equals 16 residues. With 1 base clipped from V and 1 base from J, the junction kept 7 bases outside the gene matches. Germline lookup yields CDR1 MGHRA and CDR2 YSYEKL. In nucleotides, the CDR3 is TGCGCCAGCAGCCAAGCTCTGACAGGGACATCCTACGAGCAGTACTTC. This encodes CASSQALTGTSYEQYF.

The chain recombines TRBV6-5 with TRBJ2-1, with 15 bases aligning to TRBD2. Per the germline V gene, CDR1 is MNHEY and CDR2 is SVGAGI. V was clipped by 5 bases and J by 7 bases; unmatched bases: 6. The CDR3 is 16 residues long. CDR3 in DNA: TGTGCCAGCAGTCCCTCCGGGACTAGCGGGAGGAATGAGCAGTTCTTC. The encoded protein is CASSPSGTSGRNEQFF.

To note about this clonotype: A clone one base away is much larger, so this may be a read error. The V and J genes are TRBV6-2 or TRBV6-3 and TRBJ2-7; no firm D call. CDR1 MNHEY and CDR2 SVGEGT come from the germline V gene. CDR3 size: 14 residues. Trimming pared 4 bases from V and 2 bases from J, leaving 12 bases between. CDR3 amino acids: CASSSRSRTYEQYF. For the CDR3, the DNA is TGTGCCAGCAGTTCTCGCTCGCGGACCTACGAGCAGTACTTC.

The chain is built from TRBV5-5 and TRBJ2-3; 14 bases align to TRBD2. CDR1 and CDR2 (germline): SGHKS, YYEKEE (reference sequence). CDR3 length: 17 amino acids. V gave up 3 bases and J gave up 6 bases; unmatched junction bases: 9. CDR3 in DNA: TGTGCCAGCAGCTATGCCGGGACTAGCGGGGGCGGGGATACGCAGTATTTT. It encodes CASSYAGTSGGGDTQYF. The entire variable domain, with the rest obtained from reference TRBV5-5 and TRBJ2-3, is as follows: DAGVTQSPTHLIKTRGQQVTLRCSPISGHKSVSWYQQVLGQGPQFIFQYYEKEERGRGNFPDRFSARQFPNYSSELNVNALLLGDSALYLCASSYAGTSGGGDTQYFGPGTRLTVL.

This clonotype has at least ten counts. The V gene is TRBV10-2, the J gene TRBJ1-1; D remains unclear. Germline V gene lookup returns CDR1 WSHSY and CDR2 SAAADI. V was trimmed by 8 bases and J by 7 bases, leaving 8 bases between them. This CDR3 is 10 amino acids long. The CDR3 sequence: CASGRVEAFF. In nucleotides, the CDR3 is TGCGCCAGCGGGAGGGTTGAAGCTTTCTTT.

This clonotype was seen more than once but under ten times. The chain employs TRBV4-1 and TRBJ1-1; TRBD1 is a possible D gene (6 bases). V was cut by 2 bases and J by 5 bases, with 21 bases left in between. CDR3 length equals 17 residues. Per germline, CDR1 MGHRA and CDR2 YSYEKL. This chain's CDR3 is CASSQKAGYGGGTEAFF. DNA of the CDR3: TGCGCCAGCAGCCAAAAAGCAGGGTACGGAGGGGGAACTGAAGCTTTCTTT.

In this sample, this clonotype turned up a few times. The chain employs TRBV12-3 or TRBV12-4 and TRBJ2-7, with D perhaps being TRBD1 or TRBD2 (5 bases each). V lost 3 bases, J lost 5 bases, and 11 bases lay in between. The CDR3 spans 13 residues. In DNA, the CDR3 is TGTGCCAGCAGTTTCTTTCGAGGGGACGAGCAGTACTTC. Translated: CASSFFRGDEQYF.